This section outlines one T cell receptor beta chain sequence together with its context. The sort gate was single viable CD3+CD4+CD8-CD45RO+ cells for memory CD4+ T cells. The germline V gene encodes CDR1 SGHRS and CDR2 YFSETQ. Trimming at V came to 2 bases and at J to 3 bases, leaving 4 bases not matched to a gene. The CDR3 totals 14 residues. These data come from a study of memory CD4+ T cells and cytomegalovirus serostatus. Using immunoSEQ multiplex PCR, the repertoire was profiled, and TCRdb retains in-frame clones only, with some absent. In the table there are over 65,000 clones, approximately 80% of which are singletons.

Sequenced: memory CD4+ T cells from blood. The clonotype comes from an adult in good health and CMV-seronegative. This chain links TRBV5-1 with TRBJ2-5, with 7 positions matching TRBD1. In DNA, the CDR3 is TGCGCCAGCAGCTTCCACGACAGGGAAGAGACCCAGTACTTC. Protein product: CASSFHDREETQYF.